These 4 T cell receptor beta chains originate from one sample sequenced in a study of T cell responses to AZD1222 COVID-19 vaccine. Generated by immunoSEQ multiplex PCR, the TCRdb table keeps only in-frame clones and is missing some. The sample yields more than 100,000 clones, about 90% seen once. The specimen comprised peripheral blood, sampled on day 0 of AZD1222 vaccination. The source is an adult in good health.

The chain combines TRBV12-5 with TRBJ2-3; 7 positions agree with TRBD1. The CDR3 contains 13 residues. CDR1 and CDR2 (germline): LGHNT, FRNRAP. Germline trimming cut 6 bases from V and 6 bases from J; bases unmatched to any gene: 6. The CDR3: CASGINRGDTQYF. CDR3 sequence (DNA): TGTGCTAGTGGGATCAACAGGGGTGATACGCAGTATTTT. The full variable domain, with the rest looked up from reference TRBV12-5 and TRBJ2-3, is DARVTQTPRHKVTEMGQEVTMRCQPILGHNTVFWYRQTMMQGLELLAYFRNRAPLDDSGMPKDRFSAEMPDATLATLKIQPSEPRDSAVYFCASGINRGDTQYFGPGTRLTVL.

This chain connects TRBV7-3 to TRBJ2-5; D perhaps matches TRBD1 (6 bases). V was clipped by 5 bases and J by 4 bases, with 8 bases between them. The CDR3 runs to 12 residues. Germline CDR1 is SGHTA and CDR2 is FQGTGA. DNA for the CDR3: TGTGCCAGCAGCGAGGACAGAGAGACCCAGTACTTC. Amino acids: CASSEDRETQYF.

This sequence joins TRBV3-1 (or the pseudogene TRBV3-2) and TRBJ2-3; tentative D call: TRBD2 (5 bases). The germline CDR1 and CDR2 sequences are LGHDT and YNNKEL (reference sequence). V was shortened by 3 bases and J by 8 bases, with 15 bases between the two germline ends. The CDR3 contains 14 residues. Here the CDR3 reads CASSHPMRAGTQYF. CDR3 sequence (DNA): TGTGCCAGCAGCCACCCCATGAGGGCGGGTACGCAGTATTTT.

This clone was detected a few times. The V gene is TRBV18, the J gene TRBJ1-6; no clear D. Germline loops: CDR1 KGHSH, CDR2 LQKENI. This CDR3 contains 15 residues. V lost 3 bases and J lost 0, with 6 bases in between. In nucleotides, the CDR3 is TGTGCCAGCTCACCGGAGTCCTCCTATAATTCACCCCTCCACTTT. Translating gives CASSPESSYNSPLHF.